Below are 9 T cell receptor beta chains sequenced from a single sample in a study of OX40 agonist ivuxolimab in advanced cancers. TCRdb's copy holds only in-frame clones and misses some; the assay was immunoSEQ multiplex PCR. Counted here are tens of thousands of clones, 79% occurring once; the ten biggest clones make up approximately 10%. The starting material was CD4+ or CD8+ T cells sorted from blood, obtained in a trial of the OX40 agonist ivuxolimab. The origin of the receptors is an adult with an advanced solid tumor such as melanoma, head and neck, liver or kidney cancer.

This clone has a single count. The genes are TRBV5-1 and TRBJ2-7, with 9 bases fitting TRBD1. Germline CDR1 is SGHRS and CDR2 is YFSETQ. This CDR3 is 16 amino acids long. The junction had 9 bases not matched to a gene; V was cut back by 0 bases and J by 5 bases. The CDR3 sequence is CASSLDSGTGLDEQYF. The CDR3 DNA follows: TGCGCCAGCAGCTTGGATTCCGGGACAGGGTTAGACGAGCAGTACTTC.

This sequence joins TRBV6-6 and TRBJ1-2; D is undetermined. The V and J ends lost 7 bases and 3 bases respectively, with 12 bases between them. The CDR3 runs 13 residues. Germline loops: CDR1 MNHNY, CDR2 SVGAGI (reference sequence). The CDR3 reads CASIPGLYYGYTF. The CDR3 nucleotides are TGTGCCAGCATCCCCGGTTTGTACTATGGCTACACCTTC.

This clone has more than one count but fewer than ten. The chain joins TRBV11-1 to TRBJ1-1, with D unresolved. CDR1 is SGHAT, CDR2 FQDESV, per germline (reference sequence). This CDR3 has 14 amino acids. V was clipped by 3 bases and J by 1 base, with 9 bases between them. CDR3 loop: CASSFPEGNTEAFF. Here the CDR3 DNA reads TGTGCCAGCAGCTTTCCAGAGGGGAACACTGAAGCTTTCTTT.

A few counts support this clone. The chain is built from TRBV28 and TRBJ1-2; weak D call: TRBD1 (5 bases). Trimming shortened V by 5 bases and J by 4 bases, and 14 bases separated the two germline ends. Germline CDR1 MDHEN, CDR2 SYDVKM. The CDR3 covers 14 residues. The CDR3 sequence: CASSPSRDSYGYTF. In nucleotides, the CDR3 is TGTGCCAGCAGTCCCTCCCGAGACAGCTATGGCTACACCTTC.

The rearrangement links TRBV18 to TRBJ2-5, with 7 bases matching TRBD1. The CDR3 extends over 14 amino acids. Germline loops: CDR1 KGHSH, CDR2 LQKENI. Trimming at V came to 1 base and at J to 3 bases, leaving 2 bases not matched to a gene. The CDR3 DNA is TGTGCCAGCTCACCACTGACAGGGAAAGAGACCCAGTACTTC. Its translation is CASSPLTGKETQYF.

This clone was found a few times. This sequence joins TRBV5-4 and TRBJ2-6, with TRBD1 identical over 9 bases. The CDR3 totals 15 residues. Trimming cost V 4 bases and J 4 bases; bases outside gene matches: 3. Germline-derived CDR1 and CDR2 are SGHNT and YYREEE (reference sequence). The CDR3: CASSIQGAGANVLTF. The CDR3 bases are TGTGCCAGCAGCATACAGGGGGCAGGGGCCAACGTCCTGACTTTC.

This clone appeared a few times. The chain is built from TRBV9 and TRBJ2-5, with D perhaps matching TRBD1 or TRBD2 (5 bases each). This CDR3 is built from 14 residues. V gave up 3 bases and J gave up 3 bases, with 12 bases separating them. From germline, CDR1 is SGDLS and CDR2 YYNGEE. The CDR3 region is CASSAGTGEETQYF. CDR3 coding DNA: TGTGCCAGCAGCGCCGGGACGGGCGAAGAGACCCAGTACTTC.

The J gene is TRBJ2-3, the V gene TRBV7-3; 9 bases line up with TRBD2. The length of the CDR3 is 18 residues. Looked up from germline, CDR1 is SGHTA and CDR2 is FQGTGA. V lost 1 base and J lost 1; bases outside the gene matches: 9. Written as DNA, the CDR3 is TGTGCCAGCAGCTTAATCAATGGCGAGCGGGGGGGCACAGATACGCAGTATTTT. Residues: CASSLINGERGGTDTQYF.

This clone has a single count. The chain couples TRBV30 to TRBJ2-1; 11 bases align to TRBD2. There are 14 residues in the CDR3. V shed 3 bases and J 7 bases; nucleotides not matched to a gene: 5. CDR1 and CDR2 (germline): GTSNPN, SVGIG (reference sequence). The CDR3 DNA reads as TGTGCCTGGAGACTAGCGGGAGTAGGGAATGAGCAGTTCTTC. Translating gives CAWRLAGVGNEQFF. Together with reference TRBV30 and TRBJ2-1, the CDR3 gives the full variable domain: SQTIHQWPATLVQPVGSPLSLECTVEGTSNPNLYWYRQAAGRGLQLLFYSVGIGQISSEVPQNLSASRPQDRQFILSSKKLLLSDSGFYLCAWRLAGVGNEQFFGPGTRLTVL.